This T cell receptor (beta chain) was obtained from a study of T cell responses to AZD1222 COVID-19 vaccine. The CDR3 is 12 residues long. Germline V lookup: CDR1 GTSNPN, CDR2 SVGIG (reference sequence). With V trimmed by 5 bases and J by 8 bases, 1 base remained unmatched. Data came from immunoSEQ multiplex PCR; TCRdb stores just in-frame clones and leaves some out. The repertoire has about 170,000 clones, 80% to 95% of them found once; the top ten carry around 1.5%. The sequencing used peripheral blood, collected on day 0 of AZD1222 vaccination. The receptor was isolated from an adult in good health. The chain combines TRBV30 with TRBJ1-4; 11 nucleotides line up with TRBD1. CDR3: CAWGTGGEKLFF. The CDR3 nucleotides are TGTGCCTGGGGGACAGGGGGGGAAAAACTGTTTTTT.